This entry describes one T cell receptor beta chain. This sample stems from a study of blood T cell repertoires in COVID-19. Seattle-derived patients entered the study during active infection and were followed longitudinally. The assay was immunoSEQ multiplex PCR, and TCRdb's table has in-frame clones only and misses some. There are 25,000 to 35,000 clones in the sample; approximately 85% occur only once, and approximately 7.9% lies in the top ten. The TCR originated in a man aged 60-69 years with COVID-19, enrolled during active disease. The specimen was peripheral blood.

CDR3 residues: CASSPTSYNEQFF. The CDR3, as DNA: TGTGCCAGCAGCCCGACTTCCTACAATGAGCAGTTCTTC. The chain combines TRBV3-1 (or the pseudogene TRBV3-2) with TRBJ2-1; D ambiguous. Trimming took 4 bases from V and 1 from J, leaving 5 bases between them. The V gene's germline CDR1 is LGHDT and CDR2 YNNKEL (reference sequence). The length of the CDR3 is 13 residues.